What follows is one TCR beta chain and its context. The source of the sample is a study of blood T cell repertoires in COVID-19. About the research overall: Both acute and convalescent COVID-19 samples were obtained from the United States, Italy and Spain. From T cells, B-cell-depleted T cells, or PBMCs came the material, which was cDNA or gDNA.

The germline V and J ends were trimmed by 8 bases and 2 bases, with 12 bases remaining between them. The germline V gene has CDR1 MNHNY and CDR2 SVGAGI (reference sequence). This CDR3 is built from 13 residues. Original processing notes: Quantification of nucleated cells was approximated via reference gene primer amplification. Only in-frame clones appear in the TCRdb table, and some are missing; sequencing was by immunoSEQ multiplex PCR. The D gene and trimming were derived from the DNA, and the V and J assignments and clone size from that table. Here the sample spans under 300,000 clones, approximately 85% being singletons.

The chain has TRBV6-6 and TRBJ1-2; D is possibly TRBD1 (6 bases). The sequenced sample consisted of peripheral blood. The receptor's source is a woman in her 30s with acute or convalescent COVID-19. The CDR3, as DNA: TGTGCCAGCTCCCGGACAGTAAACTATGGCTACACCTTC. Residues: CASSRTVNYGYTF.